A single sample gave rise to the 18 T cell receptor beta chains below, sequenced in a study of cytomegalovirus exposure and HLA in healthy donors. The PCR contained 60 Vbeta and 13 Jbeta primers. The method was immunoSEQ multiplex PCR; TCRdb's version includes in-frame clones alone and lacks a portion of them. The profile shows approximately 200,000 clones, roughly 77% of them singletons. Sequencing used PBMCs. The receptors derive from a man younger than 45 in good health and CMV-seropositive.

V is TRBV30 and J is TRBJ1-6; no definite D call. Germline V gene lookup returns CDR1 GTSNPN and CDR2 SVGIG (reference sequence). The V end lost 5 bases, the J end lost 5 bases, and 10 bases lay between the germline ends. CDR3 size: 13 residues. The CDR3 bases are TGTGCCTGGGCGCGGGCCGATAATTCACCCCTCCACTTT. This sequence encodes CAWARADNSPLHF.

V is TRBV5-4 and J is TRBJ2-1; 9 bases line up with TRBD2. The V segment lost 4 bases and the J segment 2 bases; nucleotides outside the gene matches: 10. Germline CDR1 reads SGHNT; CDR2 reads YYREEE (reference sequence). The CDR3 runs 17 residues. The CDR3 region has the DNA TGTGCCAGCAGCCCCGAGGCGACTAGCGGCCCCTACAATGAGCAGTTCTTC. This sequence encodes CASSPEATSGPYNEQFF.

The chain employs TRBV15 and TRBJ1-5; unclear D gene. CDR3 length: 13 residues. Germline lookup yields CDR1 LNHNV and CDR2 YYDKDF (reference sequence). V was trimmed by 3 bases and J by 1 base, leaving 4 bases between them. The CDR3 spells CATSRGSNQPQHF. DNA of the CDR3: TGTGCCACCAGCAGGGGCAGCAATCAGCCCCAGCATTTT.

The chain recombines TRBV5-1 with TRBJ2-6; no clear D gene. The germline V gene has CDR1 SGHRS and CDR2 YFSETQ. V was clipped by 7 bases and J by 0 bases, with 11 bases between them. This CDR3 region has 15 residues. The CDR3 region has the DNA TGCGCCAGCGTCCTAGGCCCCTCTGGGGCCAACGTCCTGACTTTC. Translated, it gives CASVLGPSGANVLTF.

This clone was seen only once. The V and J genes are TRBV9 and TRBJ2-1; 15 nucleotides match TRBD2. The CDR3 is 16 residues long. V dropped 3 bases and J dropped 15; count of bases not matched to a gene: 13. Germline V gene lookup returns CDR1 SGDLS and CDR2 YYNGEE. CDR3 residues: CASSGEGGTSGRYLFF. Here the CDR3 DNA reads TGTGCCAGCAGCGGAGAGGGGGGGACTAGCGGGAGGTATTTGTTCTTC. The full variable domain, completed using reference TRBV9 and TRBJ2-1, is DSGVTQTPKHLITATGQRVTLRCSPRSGDLSVYWYQQSLDQGLQFLIQYYNGEERAKGNILERFSAQQFPDLHSELNLSSLELGDSALYFCASSGEGGTSGRYLFFGPGTRLTVL.

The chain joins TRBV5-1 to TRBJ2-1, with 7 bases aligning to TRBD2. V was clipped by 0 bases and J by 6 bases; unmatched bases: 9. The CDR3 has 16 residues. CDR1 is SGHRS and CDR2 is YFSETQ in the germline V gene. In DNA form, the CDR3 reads TGCGCCAGCAGCTTGGGTCCGAGCGGGACTATCAATGAGCAGTTCTTC. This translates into CASSLGPSGTINEQFF.

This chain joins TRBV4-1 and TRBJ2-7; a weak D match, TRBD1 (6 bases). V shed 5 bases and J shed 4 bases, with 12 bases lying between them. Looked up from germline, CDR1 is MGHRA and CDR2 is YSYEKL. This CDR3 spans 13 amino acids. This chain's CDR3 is CASSLQGAYEQYF. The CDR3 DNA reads TGCGCCAGCAGCTTACAGGGCGCTTACGAGCAGTACTTC.

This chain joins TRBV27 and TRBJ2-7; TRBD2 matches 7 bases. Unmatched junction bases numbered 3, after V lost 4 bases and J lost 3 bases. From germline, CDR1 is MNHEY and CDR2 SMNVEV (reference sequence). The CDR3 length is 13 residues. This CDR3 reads CASSYGGDYEQYF. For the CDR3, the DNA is TGTGCCAGCAGTTATGGGGGGGACTACGAGCAGTACTTC.

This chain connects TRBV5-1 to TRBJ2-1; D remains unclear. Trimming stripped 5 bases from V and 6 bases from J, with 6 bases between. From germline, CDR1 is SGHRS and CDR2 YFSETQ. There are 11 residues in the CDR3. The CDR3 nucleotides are TGCGCCAGCAGTCCAGGCAATGAGCAGTTCTTC. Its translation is CASSPGNEQFF.

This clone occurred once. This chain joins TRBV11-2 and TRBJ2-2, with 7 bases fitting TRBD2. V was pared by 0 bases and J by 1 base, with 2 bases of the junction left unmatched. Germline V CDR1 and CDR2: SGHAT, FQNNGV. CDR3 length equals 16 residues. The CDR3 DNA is TGTGCCAGCAGCTTAGAAGCTAGCGGGAACACCGGGGAGCTGTTTTTT. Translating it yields CASSLEASGNTGELFF.

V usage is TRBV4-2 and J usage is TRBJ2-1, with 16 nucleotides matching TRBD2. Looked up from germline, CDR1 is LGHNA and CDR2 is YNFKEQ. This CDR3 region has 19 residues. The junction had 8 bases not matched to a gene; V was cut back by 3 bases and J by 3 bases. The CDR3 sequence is CASSHSGTSGRGLYNEQFF. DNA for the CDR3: TGTGCCAGCAGCCACTCCGGGACTAGCGGGAGGGGGCTCTACAATGAGCAGTTCTTC.

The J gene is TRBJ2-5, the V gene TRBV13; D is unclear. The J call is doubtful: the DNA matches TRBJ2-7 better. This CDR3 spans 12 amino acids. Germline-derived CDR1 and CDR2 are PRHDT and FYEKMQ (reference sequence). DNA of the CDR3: TGTGCCAGCAGCGTACAGAACTTCGAGCAGTACTTC. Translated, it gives CASSVQNFEQYF.

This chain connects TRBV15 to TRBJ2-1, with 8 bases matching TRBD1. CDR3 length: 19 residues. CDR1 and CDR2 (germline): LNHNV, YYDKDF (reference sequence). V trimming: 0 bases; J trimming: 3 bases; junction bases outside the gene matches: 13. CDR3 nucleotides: TGTGCCACCAGCAGAGATGAGGTAGCGTGGACAGGGTACTACAATGAGCAGTTCTTC. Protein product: CATSRDEVAWTGYYNEQFF.

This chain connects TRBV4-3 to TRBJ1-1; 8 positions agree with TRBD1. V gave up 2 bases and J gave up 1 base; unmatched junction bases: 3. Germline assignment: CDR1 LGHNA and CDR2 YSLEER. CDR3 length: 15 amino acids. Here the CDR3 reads CASSQQDRGNTEAFF. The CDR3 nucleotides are TGCGCCAGCAGCCAACAAGACAGGGGGAACACTGAAGCTTTCTTT.

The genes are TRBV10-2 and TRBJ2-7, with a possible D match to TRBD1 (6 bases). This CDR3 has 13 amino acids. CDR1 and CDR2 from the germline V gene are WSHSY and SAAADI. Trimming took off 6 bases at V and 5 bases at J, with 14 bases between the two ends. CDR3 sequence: CASRLTGRHEQYF. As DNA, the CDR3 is TGCGCCAGCAGATTGACAGGCCGACACGAGCAGTACTTC.

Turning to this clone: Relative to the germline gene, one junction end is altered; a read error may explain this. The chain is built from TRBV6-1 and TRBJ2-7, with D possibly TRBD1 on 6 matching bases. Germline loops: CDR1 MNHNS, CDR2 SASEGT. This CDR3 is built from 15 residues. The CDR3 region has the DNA TGTGCCAGCATTGAAGTAATGTACAGGGCCTACGAGCAGTACTTC. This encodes CASIEVMYRAYEQYF.

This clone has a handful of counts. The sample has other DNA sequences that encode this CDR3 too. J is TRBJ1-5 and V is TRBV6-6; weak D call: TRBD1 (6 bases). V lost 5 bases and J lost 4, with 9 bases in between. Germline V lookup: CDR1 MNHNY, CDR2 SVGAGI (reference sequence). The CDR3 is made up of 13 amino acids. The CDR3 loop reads CASSGQQNQPQHF. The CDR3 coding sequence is TGTGCCAGCAGTGGACAGCAAAATCAGCCCCAGCATTTT.

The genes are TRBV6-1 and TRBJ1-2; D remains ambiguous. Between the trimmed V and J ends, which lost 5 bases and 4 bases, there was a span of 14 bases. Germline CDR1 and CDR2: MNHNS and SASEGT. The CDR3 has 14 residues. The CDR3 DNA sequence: TGTGCCAGCAGTAAAAATCGGGAATCCTATGGCTACACCTTC. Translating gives CASSKNRESYGYTF.